This entry lists 10 T cell receptor beta chains sequenced from one sample in a study of blood T cell repertoires in COVID-19. The repertoire was sequenced with immunoSEQ multiplex PCR; TCRdb's copy has only in-frame clones and lacks some. In the table there are about 82,000 clones, approximately 86% of which are singletons. The sample taken for sequencing was peripheral blood. Receptors were obtained from a man at least 80 years old with active or convalescent COVID-19.

This sequence joins TRBV3-1 (or the pseudogene TRBV3-2) and TRBJ2-5, with 7 bases aligning to TRBD2. This CDR3 is 17 amino acids long. After removal of 3 bases from V and 5 bases from J, the junction contained 15 bases not matched to a gene. Per the germline V gene, CDR1 is LGHDT and CDR2 is YNNKEL (reference sequence). The CDR3 is CASSQGQLGGFDETQYF. The DNA of the CDR3 is TGTGCCAGCAGCCAGGGTCAGTTGGGGGGGTTTGACGAGACCCAGTACTTC.

This clone was found once. This sequence joins TRBV6-1 and TRBJ1-2; TRBD1 might be the D (6 bases). The CDR3 covers 15 residues. CDR1 is MNHNS and CDR2 is SASEGT in the germline V gene. With 2 bases removed from V and 5 bases from J, the gap between germline ends came to 15 bases. The CDR3 bases are TGTGCCAGCAGTGAACCAGTCACAGGGCGGTATGGCTACACCTTC. This encodes CASSEPVTGRYGYTF.

The chain has TRBV7-9 and TRBJ2-1, with 7 bases identical to TRBD1. The V segment lost 5 bases and the J segment 3 bases; nucleotides outside the gene matches: 4. Germline assignment: CDR1 SEHNR and CDR2 FQNEAQ (reference sequence). CDR3 length: 14 residues. As DNA, the CDR3 is TGTGCCAGCAGCCCAGGACAGGACTACAATGAGCAGTTCTTC. Its protein is CASSPGQDYNEQFF.

The J gene is TRBJ2-3, the V gene TRBV2; 7 bases align to TRBD2. J gave up 5 bases and V 4 bases, and 9 bases lay outside the gene matches. The V gene's germline CDR1 is SNHLY and CDR2 FYNNEI. CDR3 size: 15 residues. CDR3 in amino acids: CASSGAAGAIDTQYF. CDR3 DNA: TGTGCCAGCAGTGGGGCGGCGGGAGCGATAGATACGCAGTATTTT.

The chain carries TRBV2 and TRBJ1-5; D is uncertain. The V gene's germline CDR1 is SNHLY and CDR2 FYNNEI. This CDR3 has 13 residues. V lost 2 bases and J 7 bases, leaving 9 bases between the germline ends. In DNA form, the CDR3 reads TGTGCCAGCAGTGAACGGGGTTGGCAGCCCCAGCATTTT. Its protein product is CASSERGWQPQHF.

The rearrangement uses TRBV14 and TRBJ2-1; 7 bases map to TRBD1. The CDR3 extends over 18 amino acids. CDR1 SGHDN and CDR2 FVKESK come from the germline V gene. V was pared by 3 bases and J by 5 bases, with 16 bases of the junction left unmatched. CDR3 sequence: CASSQLWSKGTVNNEQFF. CDR3 nucleotides: TGTGCCAGCAGCCAGCTATGGAGCAAGGGGACAGTAAACAATGAGCAGTTCTTC. Using reference TRBV14 and TRBJ2-1 for the parts outside the CDR3, the full variable domain is EAGVTQFPSHSVIEKGQTVTLRCDPISGHDNLYWYRRVMGKEIKFLLHFVKESKQDESGMPNNRFLAERTGGTYSTLKVQPAELEDSGVYFCASSQLWSKGTVNNEQFFGPGTRLTVL.

This chain uses TRBV3-1 (or the pseudogene TRBV3-2) with TRBJ2-2; tentative D call: TRBD1 (5 bases). The CDR3 contains 12 residues. The V gene's germline CDR1 is LGHDT and CDR2 YNNKEL (reference sequence). V shed 4 bases and J shed 8 bases, with 8 bases lying between them. The CDR3 DNA reads as TGTGCCAGCAGCCCAGGGTGGGGGGAGCTGTTTTTT. Protein: CASSPGWGELFF.

This rearrangement joins TRBV10-2 to TRBJ2-7; 13 bases are a match to TRBD2. The CDR3 spans 16 residues. V dropped 0 bases and J dropped 2; count of bases not matched to a gene: 1. CDR1 and CDR2 from the germline V gene are WSHSY and SAAADI. The CDR3 nucleotides are TGCGCCAGCAGTGAGTCCGGGACTAGCGGGACCTACGAGCAGTACGTC. Translating gives CASSESGTSGTYEQYV.

The V gene is TRBV19, the J gene TRBJ1-2; tentative D call: TRBD1 (6 bases). This CDR3 contains 15 residues. V was trimmed by 4 bases and J by 0 bases, leaving 12 bases between them. CDR1 is LNHDA and CDR2 is SQIVND in the germline V gene (reference sequence). The CDR3 protein is CASSKRGTSNYGYTF. In DNA, the CDR3 is TGTGCCAGTAGTAAAAGGGGGACATCTAACTATGGCTACACCTTC. Full variable domain (remainder filled in from reference TRBV19 and TRBJ1-2): DGGITQSPKYLFRKEGQNVTLSCEQNLNHDAMYWYRQDPGQGLRLIYYSQIVNDFQKGDIAEGYSVSREKKESFPLTVTSAQKNPTAFYLCASSKRGTSNYGYTFGSGTRLTVV.

The chain is built from TRBV12-3 or TRBV12-4 and TRBJ2-5; D might be TRBD1 (5 bases). V lost 3 bases, J lost 5 bases, and 10 bases lay in between. This CDR3 comprises 13 residues. The CDR3 is CASSFLRVETQYF. The CDR3, as DNA: TGTGCCAGCAGTTTCCTCAGGGTCGAGACCCAGTACTTC.